Each of the 2 T cell receptor beta chains below was sequenced from the same sample in a study of T cell repertoires in cytomegalovirus infection. TCRdb called the reads again in MiXCR, with one record for every CDR3 protein. The sample has fewer than 700,000 distinct CDR3 sequences, 20% to 25% seen once; the top ten hold around 8%. The sample comprised CD8+ T cells from PBMCs. All receptors come from a human donor in good health (CMV status not recorded). Some clones in this sample may be carry-over from other donors' samples.

The V gene is TRBV7-4, the J gene TRBJ2-2, with a possible D match to TRBD1 (6 bases). Per germline, CDR1 SGHVT and CDR2 SQSDAQ. This CDR3 spans 16 amino acids. V was cut by 1 base and J by 0 bases, with 9 bases left in between. CDR3 protein: CASSLEGTPNTGELFF. CDR3 sequence (DNA): TGTGCCAGCAGCTTAGAGGGGACACCGAACACCGGGGAGCTGTTTTTT.

This clonotype was seen ten or more times. V is TRBV2 and J is TRBJ2-1, with D maybe TRBD2 (5 bases). The CDR3 covers 16 residues. The V end was cut by 1 base, the J end by 3 bases, with 13 bases between. Germline values: CDR1 SNHLY, CDR2 FYNNEI. The DNA of the CDR3 is TGTGCCAGCAGTGAAGTGTCGAGCGGCCTCTACAATGAGCAGTTCTTC. This sequence encodes CASSEVSSGLYNEQFF.